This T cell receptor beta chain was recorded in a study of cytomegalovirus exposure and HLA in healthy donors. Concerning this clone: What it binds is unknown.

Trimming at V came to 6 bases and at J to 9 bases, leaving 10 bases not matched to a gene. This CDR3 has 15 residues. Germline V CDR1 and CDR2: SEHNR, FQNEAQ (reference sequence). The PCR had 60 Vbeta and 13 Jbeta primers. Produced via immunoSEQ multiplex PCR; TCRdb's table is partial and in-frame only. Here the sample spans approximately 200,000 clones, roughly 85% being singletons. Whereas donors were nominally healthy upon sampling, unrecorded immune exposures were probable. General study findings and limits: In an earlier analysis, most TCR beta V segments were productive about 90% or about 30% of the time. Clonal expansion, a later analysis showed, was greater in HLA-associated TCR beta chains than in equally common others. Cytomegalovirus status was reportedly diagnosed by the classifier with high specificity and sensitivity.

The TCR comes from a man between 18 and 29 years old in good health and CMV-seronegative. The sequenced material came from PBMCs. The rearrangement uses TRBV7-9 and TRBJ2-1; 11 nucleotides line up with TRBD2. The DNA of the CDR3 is TGTGCCAGCAGAGACGTACTAGCGGGGGCCAGTGAGCAGTTCTTC. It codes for CASRDVLAGASEQFF.